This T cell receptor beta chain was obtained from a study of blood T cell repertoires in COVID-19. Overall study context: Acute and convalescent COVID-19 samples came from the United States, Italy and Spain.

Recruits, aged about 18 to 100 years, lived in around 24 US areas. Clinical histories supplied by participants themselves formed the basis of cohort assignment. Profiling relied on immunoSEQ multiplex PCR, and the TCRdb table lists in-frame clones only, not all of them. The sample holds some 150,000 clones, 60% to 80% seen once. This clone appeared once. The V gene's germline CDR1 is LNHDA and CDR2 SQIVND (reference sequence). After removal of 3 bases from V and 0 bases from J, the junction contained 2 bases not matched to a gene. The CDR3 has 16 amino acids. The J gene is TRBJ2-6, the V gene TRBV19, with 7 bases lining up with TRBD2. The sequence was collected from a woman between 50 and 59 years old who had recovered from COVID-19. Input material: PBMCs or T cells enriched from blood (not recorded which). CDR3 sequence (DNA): TGTGCCAGTAGTATTAAGCGGGGCTCTGGGGCCAACGTCCTGACTTTC. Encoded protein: CASSIKRGSGANVLTF.